Following are 25 T cell receptor beta chains from one sample sequenced in a study of control samples from healthy donors and cancer patients. Produced via immunoSEQ multiplex PCR; TCRdb's table is partial and in-frame only. The data show about 150,000 clones, around nine tenths seen once. The sequenced sample was blood. These receptors were obtained from a man aged 30-40 years in good health.

The V gene is TRBV19, the J gene TRBJ2-7; 10 bases are a match to TRBD1. J was trimmed by 1 base and V by 4 bases; bases with no gene match: 19. CDR3 size: 20 residues. Germline V gives CDR1 LNHDA, CDR2 SQIVND (reference sequence). The CDR3: CASSTRGTGEIAGSSYEQYF. Written as DNA, the CDR3 is TGTGCCAGTAGTACTAGAGGGACAGGGGAAATAGCGGGAAGTTCCTACGAGCAGTACTTC.

V usage is TRBV6-1 and J usage is TRBJ2-7; D might be TRBD1 or TRBD2, each matching 5 bases. The CDR3 is made up of 15 amino acids. V was trimmed by 3 bases and J by 0 bases, leaving 12 bases between them. CDR1 and CDR2 from the germline V gene are MNHNS and SASEGT. Here the CDR3 reads CASSDLAGSSYEQYF. The CDR3 nucleotides read TGTGCCAGCAGTGATCTGGCAGGGAGCTCCTACGAGCAGTACTTC.

The J gene is TRBJ1-4, the V gene TRBV28; 9 nucleotides line up with TRBD1. This CDR3 region has 14 residues. Trimming removed 6 bases from V and 6 bases from J; junction bases left unmatched: 5. Germline V gene data show CDR1 as MDHEN and CDR2 as SYDVKM. The CDR3 loop reads CASSLGQGDEKLFF. For the CDR3, the DNA is TGTGCCAGCAGCTTGGGACAGGGTGATGAAAAACTGTTTTTT.

The V call is TRBV7-8, the J call TRBJ2-7, with D perhaps TRBD2 (6 bases). Germline CDR1 reads SGHVS; CDR2 reads FQNEAQ. The V and J ends lost 7 bases and 0 bases respectively, with 16 bases between them. This CDR3 is built from 15 residues. The CDR3 DNA sequence: TGTGCCAGCATATCCCTCGGGAGTCACTCCTACGAGCAGTACTTC. It is translated as CASISLGSHSYEQYF. The variable domain in full, with the rest retrieved from reference TRBV7-8 and TRBJ2-7, is GAGVSQSPRYKVAKRGQDVALRCDPISGHVSLFWYQQALGQGPEFLTYFQNEAQLDKSGLPSDRFFAERPEGSVSTLKIQRTQQEDSAVYLCASISLGSHSYEQYFGPGTRLTVT.

This rearrangement joins TRBV5-6 to TRBJ2-5; 13 positions match TRBD2. The CDR3 spans 16 residues. Germline V lookup: CDR1 SGHDT, CDR2 YYEEEE. After removal of 6 bases from V and 4 bases from J, the junction contained 9 bases not matched to a gene. The CDR3 DNA is TGTGCCAGCAAGCCGGGACTAGCGGGAATTGGAGAGACCCAGTACTTC. The encoded protein is CASKPGLAGIGETQYF.

V and J are TRBV9 and TRBJ2-3; D may be TRBD2 (6 bases). The CDR3 spans 13 residues. V lost 3 bases and J 4 bases, leaving 9 bases between the germline ends. Germline CDR1 reads SGDLS; CDR2 reads YYNGEE. The CDR3 region is CASSASSADTQYF. Written as DNA, the CDR3 is TGTGCCAGCAGCGCCTCTAGCGCAGATACGCAGTATTTT.

This chain connects TRBV16 to TRBJ2-2; D is perhaps TRBD2 (5 bases). CDR3 length equals 14 residues. Trimming stripped 0 bases from V and 7 bases from J, with 9 bases between. Germline lookup yields CDR1 KGHSY and CDR2 FQNENV. The DNA for the CDR3 is TGTGCCAGCAGCCAATCTTCGGGGATCGGGGAGCTGTTTTTT. It encodes CASSQSSGIGELFF.

DNA for the CDR3: TGTGCCAGCAGTCTTGGGGGGACTAACTATGGCTACACCTTC. Translated: CASSLGGTNYGYTF. V is TRBV9 and J is TRBJ1-2; D might be TRBD1 (5 bases). The CDR3 totals 14 residues. Germline V CDR1 and CDR2: SGDLS, YYNGEE. The V end lost 5 bases, the J end lost 0 bases, and 11 bases lay between the germline ends.

The V gene is TRBV11-3, the J gene TRBJ2-2, with D tentatively TRBD2 (6 bases). V shed 0 bases and J shed 11 bases, with 13 bases lying between them. The CDR3 spans 14 residues. Germline values: CDR1 SGHNT, CDR2 YENEEA. The CDR3 DNA is TGTGCCAGCAGCTTAGATGGGGGGAGGTCCGAGCTGTTTTTT. Amino acid sequence: CASSLDGGRSELFF. The full variable domain, its missing parts supplied by reference TRBV11-3 and TRBJ2-2, is EAGVVQSPRYKIIEKKQPVAFWCNPISGHNTLYWYLQNLGQGPELLIRYENEEAVDDSQLPKDRFSAERLKGVDSTLKIQPAELGDSAVYLCASSLDGGRSELFFGEGSRLTVL.

The chain carries TRBV6-5 and TRBJ1-6; no definite D call. CDR3 size: 14 residues. CDR1 and CDR2 from the germline V gene are MNHEY and SVGAGI. V gave up 6 bases and J gave up 5 bases, with 11 bases separating them. The CDR3 here is CASSIEENNSPLHF. CDR3 coding DNA: TGTGCCAGCAGCATCGAAGAAAATAATTCACCCCTCCACTTT.

J is TRBJ2-3 and V is TRBV7-2; TRBD2 aligns across 13 bases. V lost 4 bases and J lost 5; bases outside the gene matches: 3. The CDR3 is made up of 15 amino acids. Germline V lookup: CDR1 SGHTA, CDR2 FQGNSA. CDR3 nucleotide sequence: TGTGCCAGCAGCTCTACTAGCGGGGGGGGAGATACGCAGTATTTT. Residues: CASSSTSGGGDTQYF.

The chain recombines TRBV11-2 with TRBJ1-5; D ambiguous. Germline values: CDR1 SGHAT, CDR2 FQNNGV. The V end lost 1 base, the J end lost 4 bases, and 8 bases lay between the germline ends. There are 14 residues in the CDR3. The CDR3 nucleotides are TGTGCCAGCAGCTTAGGGGCTCCTAATCAGCCCCAGCATTTT. Translating gives CASSLGAPNQPQHF.

On this clone itself: One end of the junction does not line up with germline, which may come from a read error. J is TRBJ2-7 and V is TRBV7-7; D is unresolved. The V gene's germline CDR1 is SSHAT and CDR2 FNYEAQ (reference sequence). The CDR3 has 17 residues. The CDR3 protein is CASSRREVADQSYEQYF. CDR3 in DNA: TGTGCTAGCAGCCGAAGAGAGGTTGCTGATCAATCCTACGAGCAGTACTTC.

This clone was detected only a few times. This chain links TRBV6-5 with TRBJ2-2, with D unresolved. The CDR3 has 12 amino acids. V was cut by 6 bases and J by 5 bases, with 7 bases left in between. Germline CDR1 MNHEY, CDR2 SVGAGI. CDR3 nucleotides: TGTGCCAGCAGACTCGGTACCGGGGAGCTGTTTTTT. It specifies CASRLGTGELFF.

The chain carries TRBV18 and TRBJ2-1, with 9 bases lining up with TRBD2. CDR1 is KGHSH and CDR2 is LQKENI in the germline V gene. The ends lost 2 bases at V and 8 bases at J; junction bases unmatched: 10. This CDR3 is 16 amino acids long. This CDR3 is CASSPFDSGRVDEQFF. The CDR3 DNA is TGTGCCAGCTCACCATTCGATAGCGGGAGAGTTGATGAGCAGTTCTTC.

This clone was counted only a few times. For the CDR3, the DNA is TGTGCCACCAACAAGGAAGCTGGAAACACCATATATTTT. Translating it yields CATNKEAGNTIYF. The chain uses TRBV19 and TRBJ1-3; D is uncertain. Germline V lookup: CDR1 LNHDA, CDR2 SQIVND (reference sequence). The CDR3 is 13 residues long. Trimming left V 10 bases short and J 2 bases short, with 12 bases between.

The J gene is TRBJ2-2, the V gene TRBV6-5; 10 nucleotides agree with TRBD1. Germline CDR1 is MNHEY and CDR2 is SVGAGI. CDR3 length: 15 amino acids. The ends lost 9 bases at V and 6 bases at J; junction bases unmatched: 10. The CDR3 DNA reads as TGTGCCAGGGGAGCGGGACAGGGGTATGCCGGGGAGCTGTTTTTT. This codes for CARGAGQGYAGELFF.

The chain is built from TRBV19 and TRBJ2-3, with D possibly TRBD1 on 6 matching bases. CDR3 size: 16 residues. Trimming took 4 bases from V and 0 from J, leaving 14 bases between them. Germline values: CDR1 LNHDA, CDR2 SQIVND (reference sequence). CDR3 nucleotides: TGTGCCAGTAGTACCGGACAGAATCCTAGCACAGATACGCAGTATTTT. The encoded protein is CASSTGQNPSTDTQYF.

The chain uses TRBV7-9 and TRBJ2-5; perhaps TRBD2 as D (5 bases). The CDR3 spans 15 residues. Germline V lookup: CDR1 SEHNR, CDR2 FQNEAQ (reference sequence). V lost 2 bases and J lost 3, with 13 bases in between. The DNA of the CDR3 is TGTGCCAGCAGCTTATACGGACGGGAAGAAGAGACCCAGTACTTC. It translates to CASSLYGREEETQYF.

V and J are TRBV4-3 and TRBJ2-7; 7 bases are shared with TRBD2. CDR3 length: 15 residues. Trimming cost V 1 base and J 0 bases; bases outside gene matches: 3. Germline CDR1 is LGHNA and CDR2 is YSLEER. CDR3: CASSQGAGSSYEQYF. The CDR3 coding sequence is TGCGCCAGCAGCCAAGGAGCGGGAAGCTCCTACGAGCAGTACTTC.

V is TRBV7-9 and J is TRBJ2-1, with 8 bases lining up with TRBD1. From germline, CDR1 is SEHNR and CDR2 FQNEAQ (reference sequence). The CDR3 spans 17 residues. After removal of 4 bases from V and 4 bases from J, the junction contained 12 bases not matched to a gene. In DNA form, the CDR3 reads TGTGCCAGCAGCTCAGGGGGACAGGCAAAAAGATACAATGAGCAGTTCTTC. Translated: CASSSGGQAKRYNEQFF.

The rearrangement uses TRBV4-3 and TRBJ1-1, with D tentatively TRBD1 (5 bases). Germline V CDR1 and CDR2: LGHNA, YSLEER. Trimming pared 0 bases from V and 5 bases from J, leaving 10 bases between. The CDR3 consists of 14 residues. The CDR3 loop reads CASSQDFGGTEAFF. The CDR3 nucleotides read TGCGCCAGCAGCCAAGATTTTGGGGGGACTGAAGCTTTCTTT.

The genes are TRBV19 and TRBJ2-5, with D tentatively TRBD1 or TRBD2 (6 bases each). CDR1 LNHDA and CDR2 SQIVND come from the germline V gene (reference sequence). The CDR3 is 13 amino acids. Trimming pared 10 bases from V and 5 bases from J, leaving 17 bases between. This CDR3 reads CATATGGRETQYF. The DNA for the CDR3 is TGTGCCACCGCCACCGGGGGCAGGGAGACCCAGTACTTC.

This clone is medium-sized within its sample. The rearrangement links TRBV18 to TRBJ2-7; D may be TRBD1 (7 bases). The CDR3 contains 14 residues. The germline V gene has CDR1 KGHSH and CDR2 LQKENI. V lost 5 bases, J lost 4 bases, and 15 bases lay in between. CDR3 protein: CASSSTGAGYEQYF. DNA of the CDR3: TGTGCCAGCTCATCTACAGGGGCGGGGTACGAGCAGTACTTC.

The chain couples TRBV9 to TRBJ1-1, with D uncertain. The V end lost 0 bases, the J end lost 2 bases, and 5 bases lay between the germline ends. Germline values: CDR1 SGDLS, CDR2 YYNGEE. The CDR3 has 13 residues. Here the CDR3 DNA reads TGTGCCAGCAGCGTAGACGTTAACACTGAAGCTTTCTTT. As protein: CASSVDVNTEAFF. Full variable domain (missing parts from reference TRBV9 and TRBJ1-1): DSGVTQTPKHLITATGQRVTLRCSPRSGDLSVYWYQQSLDQGLQFLIQYYNGEERAKGNILERFSAQQFPDLHSELNLSSLELGDSALYFCASSVDVNTEAFFGQGTRLTVV.